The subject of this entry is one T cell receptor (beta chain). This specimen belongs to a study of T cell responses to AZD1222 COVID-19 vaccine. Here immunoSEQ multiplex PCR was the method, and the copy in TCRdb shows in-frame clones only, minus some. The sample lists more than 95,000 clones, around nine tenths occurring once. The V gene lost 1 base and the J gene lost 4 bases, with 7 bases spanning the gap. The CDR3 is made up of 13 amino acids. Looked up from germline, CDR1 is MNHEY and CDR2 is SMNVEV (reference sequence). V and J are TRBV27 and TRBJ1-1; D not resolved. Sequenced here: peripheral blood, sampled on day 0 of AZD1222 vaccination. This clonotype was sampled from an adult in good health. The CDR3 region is CASSLFRGTEAFF. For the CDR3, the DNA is TGTGCCAGCAGTTTATTTCGGGGCACTGAAGCTTTCTTT.